This TCR beta chain was profiled in a study of human CD8 memory T cell subsets. Study results and caveats: It was suggested by Chao1 estimates that stem-like memory T cells were more diverse than precursor exhausted T cells. This study sequenced T cell receptor beta chains alone. Stem-like memory T cells and precursor exhausted T cells both came out with similarly high diversity, but effector memory cells did not.

Negative magnetic separation enriched total CD8+ T cells. Germline lookup yields CDR1 SGHNT and CDR2 YYREEE (reference sequence). The CDR3 length is 13 residues. UMI-labeled 5' RACE was the method by which TCR beta libraries were made. TCRdb re-called the 5' RACE reads and shows each CDR3 protein once, DNA omitted. Its clone listing holds around 10,000 distinct CDR3 sequences. Note on this clonotype: Its antigen is undetermined.

The sequenced material came from CD8+ stem-like memory T cells (TSCM and TCM) sorted from PBMCs. As to subset: stem-like memory CD8 T cells (TSTEM), CCR7+ PD-1- TIGIT-. The origin of this receptor is a human donor in good health. The genes are TRBV5-4 and TRBJ2-2; lacking DNA, the TRBD1 call made by TCRdb goes unchecked. CDR3 region: CASLTGLTGELFF.